One sample yielded the 25 T cell receptor beta chains listed below, sequenced in a study of regulatory T cells in long-lasting Graves disease (dated by TCRdb to the early 2020s). This specimen's time point label, per the study, means: newly diagnosed GD, antithyroid drugs for less than 3 months. For both TCR sequencing and RNA sequencing, RNA was extracted from PBMCs in TRIzol. Library preparation employed multiplex PCR. Instrument used: Illumina HiSeq 4000. iRepertoire HTBI primers and Arm-PCR amplification of CDR3 regions were used to construct TCR beta libraries. TCRdb redid the processing of the public reads, applying fastp at Q25 and MiXCR, and retained in-frame beta chains. Rows matching on CDR3 protein sequence are summarized as one entry with the most common DNA and genes. The sample table lists approximately 440,000 distinct CDR3 sequences, around 16% of them with a count of one. The top ten clonotypes cover 9% to 15% of the sample.

Separately, the same data were catalogued under a study of T cells in Graves' hyperthyroidism and ophthalmopathy.

Material: peripheral blood mononuclear cells (PBMCs), obtained at new diagnosis, from a patient treated with antithyroid drugs. The receptor set was obtained from a man aged 40-55 years with Graves disease. Donor details come from another sample of the same person, matched by shared clones.

V usage is TRBV11-2 and J usage is TRBJ2-1; the match to TRBD2 covers 9 bases. Germline loops: CDR1 SGHAT, CDR2 FQNNGV. V dropped 2 bases and J dropped 0; count of bases not matched to a gene: 11. The CDR3 is 19 residues long. For the CDR3, the DNA is TGTGCCAGCAGCTTATCGGATAGCGGGAGACCCAGCTCCTACAATGAGCAGTTCTTC. The encoded protein is CASSLSDSGRPSSYNEQFF.

About this clonotype: Relative to the germline gene, one junction end is altered; a read error may explain this. The gene calls are TRBV6-1 and TRBJ1-1, with D perhaps matching TRBD1 (5 bases). The CDR3 length is 14 residues. The germline gives CDR1 MNHNS, CDR2 SASEGT. The chain's CDR3 is CASSVYPGRGVTIF. As DNA, the CDR3 is TGTGCCAGCAGTGTTTACCCGGGACGGGGCGTAACAATCTTT.

This chain uses TRBV4-1 with TRBJ2-7; TRBD2 matches at 13 bases. The V gene end was trimmed by 0 bases and the J gene end by 13 bases; junction bases not matched to a gene: 9. Germline V gene data show CDR1 as MGHRA and CDR2 as YSYEKL. The CDR3 is 15 residues long. The CDR3, as DNA: TGCGCCAGCAGCCAAGAGGGGACTAGCGGGACCCCCATCTACTTC. Its translation: CASSQEGTSGTPIYF.

The chain joins TRBV10-3 to TRBJ2-2; TRBD1 aligns across 9 bases. From germline, CDR1 is ENHRY and CDR2 SYGVKD. The CDR3 totals 14 residues. Germline trimming cut 10 bases from V and 3 bases from J; bases unmatched to any gene: 6. The CDR3 sequence is CATRQGGDTGELFF. The CDR3 DNA is TGTGCCACACGACAGGGGGGGGACACCGGGGAGCTGTTTTTT.

The chain is built from TRBV12-3 or TRBV12-4 and TRBJ1-6; tentative D call: TRBD1 (5 bases). The CDR3 is 16 amino acids. V was cut by 5 bases and J by 2 bases, with 13 bases left in between. The CDR3 DNA follows: TGTGCCAGCAGTCGTAGAGAGGGGCCCTATAATTCACCCCTCCACTTT. It translates to CASSRREGPYNSPLHF.

V usage is TRBV20-1 and J usage is TRBJ1-1, with D possibly TRBD1 on 5 matching bases. V was cut by 5 bases and J by 3 bases, with 19 bases left in between. The CDR3 totals 15 residues. Germline V gene sequence: CDR1 DFQATT, CDR2 SNEGSKA (reference sequence). This CDR3 is CSAHPGALRDTEAFF. The CDR3, as DNA: TGCAGTGCTCACCCCGGGGCGCTAAGGGACACTGAAGCTTTCTTT.

This clonotype was counted ten times or more. The V call is TRBV6-1, the J call TRBJ1-5; D is perhaps TRBD1 (5 bases). Germline lookup yields CDR1 MNHNS and CDR2 SASEGT. The V end was cut by 1 base, the J end by 1 base, with 14 bases between. The CDR3 consists of 17 residues. The CDR3: CASSEVLGEGSNQPQHF. The CDR3 coding sequence is TGTGCCAGCAGTGAAGTCCTGGGGGAGGGGAGCAATCAGCCCCAGCATTTT.

This clonotype appeared many times. The J gene is TRBJ1-1, the V gene TRBV28, with D perhaps matching TRBD1 (6 bases). The V gene's germline CDR1 is MDHEN and CDR2 SYDVKM. V dropped 5 bases and J dropped 9 bases, with 22 bases sitting between them. The CDR3 contains 15 residues. The CDR3 here is CASSPGGGAVSKAFF. The DNA of the CDR3 is TGTGCCAGCAGTCCTGGTGGGGGGGCGGTGAGCAAAGCTTTCTTT.

The CDR3 bases are TGTGCCACCAGTGACCTGGGAGGGGATTTTAACTACAATGAGCAGTTCTTC. It codes for CATSDLGGDFNYNEQFF. The chain has TRBV24-1 and TRBJ2-1, with 7 bases aligning to TRBD2. CDR1 is KGHDR and CDR2 is SFDVKD in the germline V gene. V dropped 4 bases and J dropped 3; count of bases not matched to a gene: 11. The CDR3 runs to 17 residues.

The rearrangement uses TRBV7-2 and TRBJ1-5; 7 bases align to TRBD1. This CDR3 is 15 amino acids long. Germline CDR1 reads SGHTA; CDR2 reads FQGNSA. V dropped 4 bases and J dropped 6; count of bases not matched to a gene: 9. The CDR3 DNA sequence: TGTGCCAGCAGCTGGAAGACAGGGTCTCTTCAGCCCCAGCATTTT. Translated, it gives CASSWKTGSLQPQHF.

This chain uses TRBV9 with TRBJ2-7, with D possibly TRBD2 on 5 matching bases. CDR1 and CDR2 from the germline V gene are SGDLS and YYNGEE. The CDR3 covers 13 residues. Trimming left V 0 bases short and J 7 bases short, with 11 bases between. The CDR3 DNA is TGTGCCAGCAGCGTAGGTGCCCCGGGGGAGCAGTACTTC. The encoded protein is CASSVGAPGEQYF.

This clonotype appeared many times. The chain has TRBV10-3 and TRBJ2-3; D unclear. Germline V lookup: CDR1 ENHRY, CDR2 SYGVKD. V lost 7 bases and J lost 0, with 17 bases in between. The length of the CDR3 is 16 residues. Written as DNA, the CDR3 is TGTGCCATCACGGAGAACACGGGTTTAAGCACAGATACGCAGTATTTT. It yields the protein CAITENTGLSTDTQYF.

A word on this clonotype: A read error is possible here, since a much larger clone lies one base away. It is likely a read error, because the conserved phenylalanine at the end of the CDR3 is missing. The chain has TRBV30 and TRBJ2-3; 9 bases line up with TRBD2. CDR3 length: 15 residues. Unmatched junction bases numbered 5, after V lost 4 bases and J lost 0 bases. Germline CDR1 GTSNPN, CDR2 SVGIG (reference sequence). The CDR3 DNA reads as TGTGCCTGGATGGTACTAGCGGGTAGCACAGATACGCAGTATCTT. It codes for CAWMVLAGSTDTQYL.

There are a few counts of this clonotype. The CDR3 DNA follows: TGCGCCAGCAGCCAAGGGGGTCACTGGCGGAGATACGAGCAGTACTTC. Its protein is CASSQGGHWRRYEQYF. This rearrangement joins TRBV4-1 to TRBJ2-7; D not resolved. From germline, CDR1 is MGHRA and CDR2 YSYEKL. V lost 1 base and J 4 bases, leaving 17 bases between the germline ends. The CDR3 sequence is 16 residues long.

The chain uses TRBV20-1 and TRBJ2-1; D is uncertain. CDR3 length: 13 residues. Germline-derived CDR1 and CDR2 are DFQATT and SNEGSKA (reference sequence). Trimming cost V 3 bases and J 3 bases, with 9 bases left between them. The chain's CDR3 is CSARSSLYNEQFF. CDR3 sequence (DNA): TGCAGTGCTAGGAGTAGTCTCTACAATGAGCAGTTCTTC.

The chain combines TRBV9 with TRBJ1-3; D is unclear. The germline V gene has CDR1 SGDLS and CDR2 YYNGEE. The CDR3 spans 16 residues. V shed 3 bases and J shed 0 bases, with 13 bases lying between them. In DNA, the CDR3 is TGTGCCAGCAGCGGCTCTGCAGGCGTCTCTGGAAACACCATATATTTT. This sequence encodes CASSGSAGVSGNTIYF.

This clonotype turned up a few times. This sequence joins TRBV4-2 and TRBJ2-3; D gene ambiguous. The germline CDR1 and CDR2 sequences are LGHNA and YNFKEQ. This CDR3 has 17 amino acids. V was trimmed by 0 bases and J by 0 bases, leaving 13 bases between them. CDR3 sequence: CASSQDPGLRSTDTQYF. The DNA of the CDR3 is TGTGCCAGCAGCCAAGATCCTGGCCTTCGAAGCACAGATACGCAGTATTTT.

This clonotype came up many times. The gene calls are TRBV2 and TRBJ2-2, with D possibly TRBD2 on 5 matching bases. The CDR3 is 15 residues long. Trimming pared 7 bases from V and 6 bases from J, leaving 18 bases between. Germline V lookup: CDR1 SNHLY, CDR2 FYNNEI. The chain's CDR3 is CASKPTGFVAGELFF. In DNA form, the CDR3 reads TGTGCCAGCAAGCCTACGGGATTTGTCGCCGGGGAGCTGTTTTTT.

This clonotype has just a few counts. The V gene is TRBV7-9, the J gene TRBJ2-3; 15 bases line up with TRBD2. Germline CDR1 and CDR2: SEHNR and FQNEAQ (reference sequence). This CDR3 comprises 17 residues. V trimming: 3 bases; J trimming: 4 bases; junction bases outside the gene matches: 5. This CDR3 reads CASSFPGLAGGPDTQYF. CDR3 nucleotide sequence: TGTGCCAGCAGCTTCCCCGGACTAGCGGGAGGGCCAGATACGCAGTATTTT.

The table lists this clonotype with a few counts. The chain combines TRBV20-1 with TRBJ2-1, with 11 bases identical to TRBD2. Germline lookup yields CDR1 DFQATT and CDR2 SNEGSKA (reference sequence). V was clipped by 5 bases and J by 7 bases; unmatched bases: 10. The CDR3 consists of 15 residues. CDR3 bases: TGCAGTGCTGCCCTCGGCCTAGCGGGAGGTAATGAGCAGTTCTTC. The encoded protein is CSAALGLAGGNEQFF.

The table lists this clonotype with many counts. The chain couples TRBV11-3 to TRBJ2-2; D is ambiguous. The ends were cut back, 5 bases at V and 8 bases at J, with 9 bases in the middle. This CDR3 is 12 amino acids long. Germline V CDR1 and CDR2: SGHNT, YENEEA. CDR3 sequence reads: CASSRTEGELFF. CDR3 DNA sequence: TGTGCCAGCAGCCGTACCGAGGGGGAGCTGTTTTTT.

This clonotype came up many times. The chain couples TRBV7-9 to TRBJ2-1; tentatively, D is TRBD1 (6 bases). V lost 7 bases and J 4 bases, leaving 11 bases between the germline ends. Germline CDR1 SEHNR, CDR2 FQNEAQ (reference sequence). There are 13 residues in the CDR3. CDR3 sequence reads: CASTPQGYNEQFF. CDR3 bases: TGTGCCAGCACTCCACAGGGTTACAATGAGCAGTTCTTC. Looking up the rest from reference TRBV7-9 and TRBJ2-1 gives the full variable domain: DTGVSQNPRHKITKRGQNVTFRCDPISEHNRLYWYRQTLGQGPEFLTYFQNEAQLEKSRLLSDRFSAERPKGSFSTLEIQRTEQGDSAMYLCASTPQGYNEQFFGPGTRLTVL.

This clonotype was counted between two and nine times. This sequence joins TRBV20-1 and TRBJ2-6; D perhaps matches TRBD2 (6 bases). The CDR3 runs 15 residues. The germline V and J ends were trimmed by 0 bases and 3 bases, with 9 bases remaining between them. CDR1 is DFQATT and CDR2 is SNEGSKA in the germline V gene (reference sequence). The CDR3 bases are TGCAGTGCTAGAGATGCGGGGCGTGGGGCCAACGTCCTGACTTTC. Its protein product is CSARDAGRGANVLTF.

This sequence joins TRBV9 and TRBJ2-3; D is unclear. The germline gives CDR1 SGDLS, CDR2 YYNGEE. This CDR3 spans 14 amino acids. Trimming stripped 0 bases from V and 2 bases from J, with 7 bases between. CDR3 region: CASSVGFYTDTQYF. CDR3 in DNA: TGTGCCAGCAGCGTAGGGTTTTACACAGATACGCAGTATTTT.

This clonotype occurred many times. V gene TRBV2 combines with J gene TRBJ2-1; D ambiguous. With 7 bases removed from V and 1 base from J, the gap between germline ends came to 5 bases. CDR3 length equals 12 residues. Germline V gives CDR1 SNHLY, CDR2 FYNNEI. Written as DNA, the CDR3 is TGTGCCAGCATGCCGTCCTACAATGAGCAGTTCTTC. This encodes CASMPSYNEQFF.